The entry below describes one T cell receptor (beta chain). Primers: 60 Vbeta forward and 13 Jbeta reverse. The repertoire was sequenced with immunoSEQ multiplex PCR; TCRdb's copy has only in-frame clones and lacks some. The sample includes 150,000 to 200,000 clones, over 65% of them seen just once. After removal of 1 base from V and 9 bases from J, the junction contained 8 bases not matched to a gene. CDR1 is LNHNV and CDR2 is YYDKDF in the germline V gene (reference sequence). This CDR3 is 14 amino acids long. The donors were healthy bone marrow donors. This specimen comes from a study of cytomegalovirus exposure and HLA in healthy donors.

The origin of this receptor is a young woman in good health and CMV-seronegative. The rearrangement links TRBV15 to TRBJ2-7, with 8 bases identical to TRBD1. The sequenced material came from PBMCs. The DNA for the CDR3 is TGTGCCACCAGCAGAGGGACAGGGAGTTTAAGGCAGTACTTC. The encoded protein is CATSRGTGSLRQYF.